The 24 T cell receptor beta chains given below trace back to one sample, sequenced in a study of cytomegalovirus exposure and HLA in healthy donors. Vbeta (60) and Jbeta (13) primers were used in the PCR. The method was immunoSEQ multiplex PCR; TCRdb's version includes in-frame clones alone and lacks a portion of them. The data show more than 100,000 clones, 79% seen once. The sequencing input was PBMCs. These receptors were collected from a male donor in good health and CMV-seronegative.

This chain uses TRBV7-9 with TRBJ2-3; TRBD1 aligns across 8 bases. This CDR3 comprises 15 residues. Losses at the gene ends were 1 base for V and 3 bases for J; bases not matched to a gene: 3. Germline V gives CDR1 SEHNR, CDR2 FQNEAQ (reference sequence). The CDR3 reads CASSLETGATDTQYF. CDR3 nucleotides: TGTGCCAGCAGCTTAGAGACAGGGGCAACAGATACGCAGTATTTT.

DNA for the CDR3: TGTGCCAGCAGCTTAGGCGGGACAGGGCAGGAAAAACTGTTTTTT. This translates into CASSLGGTGQEKLFF. The genes are TRBV7-6 and TRBJ1-4; 9 bases line up with TRBD1. Germline V gives CDR1 SGHVS, CDR2 FNYEAQ. Trimming removed 1 base from V and 8 bases from J; junction bases left unmatched: 5. This CDR3 spans 15 amino acids.

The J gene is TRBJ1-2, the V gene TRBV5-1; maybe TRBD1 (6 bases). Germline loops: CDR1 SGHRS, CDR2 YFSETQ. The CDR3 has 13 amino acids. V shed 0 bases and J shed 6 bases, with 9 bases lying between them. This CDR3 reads CASSLGSGDGYTF. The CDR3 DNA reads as TGCGCCAGCAGCTTGGGGTCAGGGGATGGCTACACCTTC.

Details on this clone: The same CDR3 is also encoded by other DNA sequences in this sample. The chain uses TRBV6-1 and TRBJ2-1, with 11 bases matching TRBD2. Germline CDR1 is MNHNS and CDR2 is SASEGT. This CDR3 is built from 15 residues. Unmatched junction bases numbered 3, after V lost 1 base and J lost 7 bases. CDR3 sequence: CASSEVSGGANEQFF. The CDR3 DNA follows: TGTGCCAGCAGTGAAGTTAGCGGGGGGGCAAATGAGCAGTTCTTC.

The CDR3 region is CASSLGQRREKLFF. DNA for the CDR3: TGTGCCAGCAGCTTAGGCCAGCGGCGTGAAAAACTGTTTTTT. The chain recombines TRBV7-2 with TRBJ1-4; the D is unclear. Trimming took off 1 base at V and 7 bases at J, with 10 bases between the two ends. Germline loops: CDR1 SGHTA, CDR2 FQGNSA. The length of the CDR3 is 14 residues.

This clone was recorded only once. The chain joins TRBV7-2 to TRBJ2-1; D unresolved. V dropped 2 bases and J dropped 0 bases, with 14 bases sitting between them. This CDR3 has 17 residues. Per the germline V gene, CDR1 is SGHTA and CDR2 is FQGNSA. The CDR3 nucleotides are TGTGCCAGCAGCTTACCCGCAGGCCTTAGCTCCTACAATGAGCAGTTCTTC. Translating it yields CASSLPAGLSSYNEQFF.

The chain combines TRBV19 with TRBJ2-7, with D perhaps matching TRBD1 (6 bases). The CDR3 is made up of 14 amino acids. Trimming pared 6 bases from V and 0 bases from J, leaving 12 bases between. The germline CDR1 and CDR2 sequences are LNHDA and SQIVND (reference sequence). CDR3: CASRQGISSYEQYF. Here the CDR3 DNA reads TGTGCCAGTAGGCAGGGGATTAGCTCCTACGAGCAGTACTTC.

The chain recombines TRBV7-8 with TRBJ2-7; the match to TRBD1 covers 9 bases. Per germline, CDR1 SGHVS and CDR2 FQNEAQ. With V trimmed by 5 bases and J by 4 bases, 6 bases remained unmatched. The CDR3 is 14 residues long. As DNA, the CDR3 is TGTGCCAGCAGCGCAGGACAGGGGAATTACGAGCAGTACTTC. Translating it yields CASSAGQGNYEQYF.

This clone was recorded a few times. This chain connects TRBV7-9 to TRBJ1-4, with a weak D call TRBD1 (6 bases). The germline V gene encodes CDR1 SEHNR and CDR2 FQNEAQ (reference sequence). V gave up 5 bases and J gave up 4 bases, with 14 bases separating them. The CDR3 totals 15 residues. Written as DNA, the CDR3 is TGTGCCAGCAGCAGAACAGGGATGAGTAATGAAAAACTGTTTTTT. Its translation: CASSRTGMSNEKLFF.

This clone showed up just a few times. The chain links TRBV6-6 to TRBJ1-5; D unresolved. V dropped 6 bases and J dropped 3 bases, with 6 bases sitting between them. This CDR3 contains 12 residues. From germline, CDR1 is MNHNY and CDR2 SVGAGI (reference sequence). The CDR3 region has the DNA TGTGCCAGCAGCACATTCAATCAGCCCCAGCATTTT. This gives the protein CASSTFNQPQHF.

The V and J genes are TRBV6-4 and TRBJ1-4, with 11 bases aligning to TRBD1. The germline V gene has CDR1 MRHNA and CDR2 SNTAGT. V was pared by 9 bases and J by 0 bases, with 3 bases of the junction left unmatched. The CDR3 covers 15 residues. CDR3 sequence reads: CARLGQGATNEKLFF. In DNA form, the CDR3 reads TGTGCCAGGCTGGGACAGGGGGCAACTAATGAAAAACTGTTTTTT.

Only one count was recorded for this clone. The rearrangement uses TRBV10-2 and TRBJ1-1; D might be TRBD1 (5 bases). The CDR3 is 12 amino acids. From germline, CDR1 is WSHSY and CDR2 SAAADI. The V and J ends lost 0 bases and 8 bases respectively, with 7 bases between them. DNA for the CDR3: TGCGCCAGCAGTGAGTCGAACAGGGAAGCTTTCTTT. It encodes CASSESNREAFF.

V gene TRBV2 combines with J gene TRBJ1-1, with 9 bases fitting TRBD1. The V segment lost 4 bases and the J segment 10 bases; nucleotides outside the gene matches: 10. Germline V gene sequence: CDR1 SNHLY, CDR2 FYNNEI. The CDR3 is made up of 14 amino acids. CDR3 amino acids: CASSGLEQGAAAFF. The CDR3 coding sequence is TGTGCCAGCAGTGGTTTAGAACAGGGGGCTGCAGCTTTCTTT.

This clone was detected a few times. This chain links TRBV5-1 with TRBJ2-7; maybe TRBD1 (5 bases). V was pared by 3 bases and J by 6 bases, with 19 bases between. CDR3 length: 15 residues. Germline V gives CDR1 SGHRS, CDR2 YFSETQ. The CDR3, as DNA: TGCGCCAGCAGCTCCCCCCTTTGGCAGGGAAGCGAGCAGTACTTC. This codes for CASSSPLWQGSEQYF.

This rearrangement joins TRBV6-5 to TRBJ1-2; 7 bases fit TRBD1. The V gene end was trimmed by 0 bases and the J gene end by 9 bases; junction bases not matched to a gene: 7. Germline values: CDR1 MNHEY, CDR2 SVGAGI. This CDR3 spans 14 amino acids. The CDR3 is CASSYSTGQRSYTF. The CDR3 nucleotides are TGTGCCAGCAGTTACTCGACGGGACAGAGGAGCTACACCTTC.

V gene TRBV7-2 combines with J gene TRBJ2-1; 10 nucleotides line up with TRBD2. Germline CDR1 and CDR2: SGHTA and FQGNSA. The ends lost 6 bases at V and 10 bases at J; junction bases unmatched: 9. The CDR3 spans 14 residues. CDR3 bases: TGTGCCAGCAGATCCAGCGGGGGGGTGCGGGAGCAGTTCTTC. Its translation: CASRSSGGVREQFF.

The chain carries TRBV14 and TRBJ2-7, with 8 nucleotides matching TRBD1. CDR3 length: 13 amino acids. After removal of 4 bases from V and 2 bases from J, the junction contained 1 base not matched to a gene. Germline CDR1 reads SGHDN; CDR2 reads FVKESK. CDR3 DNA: TGTGCCAGCAGCCGGACAGGGACCTACGAGCAGTACTTC. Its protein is CASSRTGTYEQYF.

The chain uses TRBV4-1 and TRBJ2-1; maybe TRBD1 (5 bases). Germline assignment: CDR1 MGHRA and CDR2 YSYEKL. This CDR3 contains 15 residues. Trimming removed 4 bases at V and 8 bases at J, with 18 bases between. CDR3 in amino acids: CASSPTFQGRHEQFF. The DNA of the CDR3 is TGCGCCAGCAGCCCCACGTTCCAGGGTAGGCATGAGCAGTTCTTC.

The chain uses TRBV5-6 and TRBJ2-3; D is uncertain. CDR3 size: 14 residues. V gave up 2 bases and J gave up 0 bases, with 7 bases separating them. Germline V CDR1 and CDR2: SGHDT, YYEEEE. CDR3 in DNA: TGTGCCAGCAGCTTCACTCGTAGCACAGATACGCAGTATTTT. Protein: CASSFTRSTDTQYF.

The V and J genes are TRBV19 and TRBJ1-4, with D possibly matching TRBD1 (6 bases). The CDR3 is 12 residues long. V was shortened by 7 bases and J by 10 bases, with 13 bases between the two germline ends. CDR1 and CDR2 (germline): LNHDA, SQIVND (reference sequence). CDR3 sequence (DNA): TGTGCCAGTATCAACAGGGTGGGAAAACTGTTTTTT. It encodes CASINRVGKLFF.

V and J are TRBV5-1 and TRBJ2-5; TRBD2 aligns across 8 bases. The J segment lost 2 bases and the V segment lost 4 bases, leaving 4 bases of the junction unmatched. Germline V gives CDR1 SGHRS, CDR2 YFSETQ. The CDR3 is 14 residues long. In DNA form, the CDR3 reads TGCGCCAGCAGCATACTAGCGGAGCAAGAGACCCAGTACTTC. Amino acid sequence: CASSILAEQETQYF. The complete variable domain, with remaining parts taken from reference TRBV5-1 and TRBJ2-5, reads KAGVTQTPRYLIKTRGQQVTLSCSPISGHRSVSWYQQTPGQGLQFLFEYFSETQRNKGNFPGRFSGRQFSNSRSEMNVSTLELGDSALYLCASSILAEQETQYFGPGTRLLVL.

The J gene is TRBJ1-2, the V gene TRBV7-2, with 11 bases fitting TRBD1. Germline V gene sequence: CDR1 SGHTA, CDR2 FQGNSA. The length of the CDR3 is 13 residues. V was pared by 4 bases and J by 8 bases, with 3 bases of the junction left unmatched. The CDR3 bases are TGTGCCAGCAGCTGGGACAGGGGGTACGGCTACACCTTC. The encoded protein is CASSWDRGYGYTF.

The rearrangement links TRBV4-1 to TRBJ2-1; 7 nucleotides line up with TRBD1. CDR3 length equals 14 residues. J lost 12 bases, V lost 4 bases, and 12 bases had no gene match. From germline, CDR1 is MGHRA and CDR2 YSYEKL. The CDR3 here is CASSLQTGPQGQFF. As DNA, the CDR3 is TGCGCCAGCAGCCTACAGACAGGGCCCCAGGGGCAGTTCTTC.

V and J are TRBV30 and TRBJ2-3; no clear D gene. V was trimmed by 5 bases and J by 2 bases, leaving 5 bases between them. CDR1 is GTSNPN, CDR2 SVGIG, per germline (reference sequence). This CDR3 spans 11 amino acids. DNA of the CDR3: TGTGCCTGGGCGAACACAGATACGCAGTATTTT. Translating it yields CAWANTDTQYF.